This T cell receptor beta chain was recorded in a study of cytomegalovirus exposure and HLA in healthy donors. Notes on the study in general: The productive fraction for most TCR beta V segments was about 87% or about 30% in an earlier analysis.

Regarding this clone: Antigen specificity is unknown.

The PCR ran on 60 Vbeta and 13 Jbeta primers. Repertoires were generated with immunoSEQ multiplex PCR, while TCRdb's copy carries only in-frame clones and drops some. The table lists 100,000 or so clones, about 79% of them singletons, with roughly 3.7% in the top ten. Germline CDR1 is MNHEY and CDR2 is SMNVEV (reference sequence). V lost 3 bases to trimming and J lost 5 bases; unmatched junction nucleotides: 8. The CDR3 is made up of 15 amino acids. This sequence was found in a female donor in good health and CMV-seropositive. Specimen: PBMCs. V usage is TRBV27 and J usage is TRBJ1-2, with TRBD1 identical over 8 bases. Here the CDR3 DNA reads TGTGCCAGCAGTTTGGCCCCAGGGGGCGAGTATGGCTACACCTTC. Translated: CASSLAPGGEYGYTF.